This T cell receptor (beta chain) was captured in a study of T cells after yellow fever vaccination. Study-wide findings and caveats: Some clonotypes were seen in both the CD4 and the CD8 compartments. These made up a small share and likely arose from convergent recombination. Most primary-vaccination clones recurred post-booster (approximately 96% CD4, 85% to 90% CD8). Any FACS-sorted repertoire could hold abundant clonotypes that contaminate it from the bulk population.

Making TCR cDNA involved 5'RACE template switching, which added UMIs and a universal primer site. MiXCR, applied by TCRdb to the 5' RACE reads, yields one record per CDR3 protein. The data contain some 290,000 distinct CDR3 sequences, around 11% of them singletons. As concerns this clonotype: Antigen: not known.

The CDR3 contains 14 residues. The germline gives CDR1 DFQATT, CDR2 SNEGSKA (reference sequence). V was clipped by 6 bases and J by 6 bases, with 20 bases between them. This chain connects TRBV20-1 to TRBJ2-5; maybe TRBD2 (6 bases). The clonotype comes from a man aged 18 to 30 who received the YFV17D yellow fever vaccine. Sample: CD4+ T cells sorted from PBMCs, taken 45 days after the yellow fever booster vaccination. CDR3 region: CSAQPPGVTQTQYF. As DNA, the CDR3 is TGCAGTGCACAGCCTCCGGGGGTTACGCAGACCCAGTACTTC.